The 16 T cell receptor beta chains reported below all come from one sample, sequenced in a study of CD8+ T cells in alopecia areata (dated by TCRdb to 2017 to 2018). Libraries were prepared through the immunoSEQ multiplex PCR assay. To provide template for TCR sequencing, every sample had RNA extracted and reverse transcribed into cDNA. In TCRdb, the immuneACCESS table is reduced to in-frame sequences with V and J assigned. These tables do not hold every clone; where another copy was compared, an unresolved V gene accounts for under half, and the others remain unexplained. The table for this sample lists 140,000 to 150,000 clones; 51% of them were counted only once. The leading ten clones occupy around 1% of the sample. The time point label for this specimen denotes: baseline before oral tofacitinib. Sequences were derived from CD4+ T cells sorted from blood, sampled at week 0. Every receptor here comes from a human donor with alopecia areata.

The chain carries TRBV30 and TRBJ1-3, with D unresolved. The CDR3 runs to 13 residues. V was pared by 5 bases and J by 1 base, with 9 bases between. In germline, CDR1 is GTSNPN, CDR2 SVGIG (reference sequence). DNA for the CDR3: TGTGCCTGGCTCCGGGTTTCTGGAAACACCATATATTTT. Translated, it gives CAWLRVSGNTIYF.

The chain employs TRBV5-5 and TRBJ1-4; no definite D call. Deletions cut 1 base from V and 0 bases from J, with 7 bases between. Germline V gene lookup returns CDR1 SGHKS and CDR2 YYEKEE (reference sequence). The CDR3 sequence is 15 residues long. Here the CDR3 DNA reads TGTGCCAGCAGCTTGACCGTAACAACTAATGAAAAACTGTTTTTT. Its translation: CASSLTVTTNEKLFF. Filled out from reference TRBV5-5 and TRBJ1-4, the complete variable domain reads DAGVTQSPTHLIKTRGQQVTLRCSPISGHKSVSWYQQVLGQGPQFIFQYYEKEERGRGNFPDRFSARQFPNYSSELNVNALLLGDSALYLCASSLTVTTNEKLFFGSGTQLSVL.

In its sample, this clone was seen a few times. The V gene is TRBV2, the J gene TRBJ1-3; D is possibly TRBD1 (5 bases). V was cut by 6 bases and J by 0 bases, with 12 bases left in between. Germline CDR1 is SNHLY and CDR2 is FYNNEI. CDR3 size: 15 residues. This CDR3 is CASSETGYSGNTIYF. CDR3 nucleotide sequence: TGTGCCAGCAGCGAAACAGGTTACTCTGGAAACACCATATATTTT.

This clone was counted at least ten times. The rearrangement uses TRBV28 and TRBJ2-4; no definite D call. The V and J ends lost 8 bases and 0 bases respectively, with 14 bases between them. CDR1 is MDHEN, CDR2 SYDVKM, per germline. CDR3 length equals 15 residues. CDR3 DNA sequence: TGTGCCAGCGCTACCAGTCGACTAGCCAAAAACATTCAGTACTTC. Amino acids: CASATSRLAKNIQYF.

This clone was detected only a few times. The rearrangement uses TRBV29-1 and TRBJ2-3, with 13 bases fitting TRBD2. This CDR3 spans 16 amino acids. Germline values: CDR1 SQVTM, CDR2 ANQGSEA. The trim removed 6 bases at V and 3 bases at J, leaving 9 bases unmatched. CDR3 sequence: CSVRGLAGDSTDTQYF. The CDR3 DNA follows: TGCAGCGTCCGCGGACTAGCGGGAGACTCGACAGATACGCAGTATTTT.

This chain connects TRBV28 to TRBJ2-7; tentative D call: TRBD2 (5 bases). CDR1 is MDHEN, CDR2 SYDVKM, per germline. The CDR3 covers 14 residues. V lost 7 bases to trimming and J lost 2 bases, with 15 bases between them. The DNA of the CDR3 is TGTGCCAGCATGCCCCGGAGAGGGACCTACGAGCAGTACTTC. Its translation: CASMPRRGTYEQYF.

The chain joins TRBV29-1 to TRBJ2-3; no clear D gene. Germline V gene data show CDR1 as SQVTM and CDR2 as ANQGSEA. Trimming removed 4 bases at V and 1 base at J, with 15 bases between. There are 15 residues in the CDR3. The CDR3: CSVGPKGQGTDTQYF. The CDR3 DNA reads TGCAGCGTTGGGCCCAAGGGCCAGGGCACAGATACGCAGTATTTT.

This clone turned up a few times. The chain is built from TRBV5-1 and TRBJ2-2; 14 nucleotides match TRBD2. The trim removed 3 bases at V and 6 bases at J, leaving 10 bases unmatched. The CDR3 sequence is 18 residues long. In germline, CDR1 is SGHRS, CDR2 YFSETQ. In DNA, the CDR3 is TGCGCCAGCAGCTCGGGACTAGCGGGAGTGATTTCGGCCGGGGAGCTGTTTTTT. Translated, it gives CASSSGLAGVISAGELFF.

The chain employs TRBV5-1 and TRBJ2-7; no firm D call. The CDR3 covers 14 residues. From germline, CDR1 is SGHRS and CDR2 YFSETQ. Trimming took 3 bases from V and 0 from J, leaving 10 bases between them. In DNA form, the CDR3 reads TGCGCCAGCAGCTACCGGACGGACTCCTACGAGCAGTACTTC. Translating gives CASSYRTDSYEQYF.

This clone was counted a single time. The chain links TRBV4-1 to TRBJ1-2; the D is unclear. This CDR3 contains 12 residues. V was pared by 10 bases and J by 4 bases, with 13 bases between. Germline assignment: CDR1 MGHRA and CDR2 YSYEKL. This chain's CDR3 is CATKDLVYGYTF. The CDR3 nucleotides are TGCGCCACCAAAGATTTGGTCTATGGCTACACCTTC.

The chain joins TRBV25-1 to TRBJ1-1, with TRBD1 as a possible D gene (6 bases). Germline CDR1 and CDR2: MGHDK and SYGVNS. The CDR3 extends over 13 amino acids. Trimming cost V 3 bases and J 6 bases, with 11 bases left between them. The CDR3 spells CASSDPAGAEAFF. For the CDR3, the DNA is TGTGCCAGCAGTGATCCGGCAGGGGCTGAAGCTTTCTTT.

The sample holds one count of this clone. The chain has TRBV9 and TRBJ2-3; D gene unclear. Trimming pared 4 bases from V and 2 bases from J, leaving 8 bases between. The CDR3 runs to 13 residues. Germline V gene sequence: CDR1 SGDLS, CDR2 YYNGEE. This CDR3 is CASSRSVTDTQYF. The CDR3 DNA is TGTGCCAGCAGCCGATCGGTCACAGATACGCAGTATTTT.

This chain links TRBV30 with TRBJ2-4; TRBD2 might be the D (5 bases). The germline V gene has CDR1 GTSNPN and CDR2 SVGIG (reference sequence). Trimming took off 2 bases at V and 0 bases at J, with 14 bases between the two ends. The CDR3 is made up of 16 amino acids. The CDR3 spells CAWSRGRNIAKNIQYF. The CDR3 region has the DNA TGTGCCTGGAGTAGAGGGCGGAATATAGCCAAAAACATTCAGTACTTC.

This chain's CDR3 is CASSGDRGNQPQHF. CDR3 sequence (DNA): TGTGCCAGCAGTGGGGACAGGGGAAATCAGCCCCAGCATTTT. This chain joins TRBV25-1 and TRBJ1-5; 10 bases line up with TRBD1. This CDR3 is built from 14 residues. The ends lost 4 bases at V and 4 bases at J; junction bases unmatched: 1. Germline loops: CDR1 MGHDK, CDR2 SYGVNS.

The chain is built from TRBV7-2 and TRBJ1-2; D call uncertain. V dropped 2 bases and J dropped 4 bases, with 8 bases sitting between them. The CDR3 consists of 13 residues. Germline CDR1 reads SGHTA; CDR2 reads FQGNSA. CDR3 nucleotide sequence: TGTGCCAGCAGCTTATTAGTAGGCTATGGCTACACCTTC. This sequence encodes CASSLLVGYGYTF.

The chain combines TRBV4-2 with TRBJ1-5; D possibly corresponds to TRBD1 (5 bases). V dropped 3 bases and J dropped 10 bases, with 19 bases sitting between them. The CDR3 consists of 15 residues. Germline CDR1 is LGHNA and CDR2 is YNFKEQ. The CDR3 DNA follows: TGTGCCAGCAGCCAGGGGCCGGGACTCGGGGAACCCCAGCATTTT. This translates into CASSQGPGLGEPQHF.